This is a list of T cell receptor beta chains from one sample in a study of Ad26.COV2.S vaccination and SARS-CoV-2 variants. The assay was immunoSEQ multiplex PCR, and TCRdb's table has in-frame clones only and misses some. The sample carries some 340,000 clones, 85% recorded once. The sequencing used peripheral blood, collected in a trial of Ad26.COV2.S vaccine versus placebo. The receptors come from a person between 18 and 65 years old who received the Ad26.COV2.S COVID-19 vaccine or a placebo. Each CDR3 is given with its conserved first and last residue. The D gene is left open where the match is weak. For some rows the clone size is stated as once, few or many, or as a class when expanded; others skip it.

NA	TRBV28	NA	TRBJ2-2	CASSFGQHTGELFF	TGTGCCAGCAGTTTCGGGCAGCACACCGGGGAGCTGTTTTTT
NA	TRBV5-1	TRBD1	TRBJ2-5	CASSPRDRGEETQYF	TGCGCCAGCAGTCCCCGGGACAGGGGTGAAGAGACCCAGTACTTC
NA	TRBV12-3/TRBV12-4	NA	TRBJ1-2	CASRSTAGYGYTF	TGTGCCAGCAGGTCCACAGCAGGCTATGGCTACACCTTC
NA	TRBV5-3	TRBD1	TRBJ1-6	CARSLNRGESPLHF	TGTGCCAGAAGCTTGAACAGGGGGGAGTCACCCCTCCACTTT
few	TRBV5-6	NA	TRBJ1-2	CASSSSAFYGYTF	TGTGCCAGCAGCTCCTCGGCCTTCTATGGCTACACCTTC
NA	TRBV11-3	NA	TRBJ1-3	CASSPLSGNTIYF	TGTGCCAGCAGCCCCCTTTCTGGAAACACCATATATTTT
NA	TRBV19	NA	TRBJ1-4	CASNRDRRNEKLFF	TGTGCCAGTAACCGGGACCGAAGAAATGAAAAACTGTTTTTT
NA	TRBV7-9	NA	TRBJ1-3	CASSLGVGNTIYF	TGTGCCAGCAGCTTAGGCGTCGGAAACACCATATATTTT
NA	TRBV28	TRBD1	TRBJ1-5	CASSFQGQGNQPQHF	TGTGCCAGCAGTTTTCAAGGACAGGGGAATCAGCCCCAGCATTTT
NA	TRBV5-1	NA	TRBJ1-2	CASSPDGDFGYGYTF	TGCGCCAGCAGCCCGGACGGAGATTTCGGCTATGGCTACACCTTC
NA	TRBV7-8	NA	TRBJ1-4	CASSRTADNEKLFF	TGTGCCAGCAGCCGTACGGCAGATAATGAAAAACTGTTTTTT
once	TRBV2	NA	TRBJ2-4	CASSEDKIQYF	TGTGCCAGCAGTGAAGATAAGATTCAGTACTTC
many	TRBV7-3	NA	TRBJ1-2	CASSLKAGYGYTF	TGTGCCAGCAGCTTAAAAGCAGGTTACGGCTACACCTTC
once	TRBV15	TRBD1	TRBJ1-3	CATSRDYLGQRSGNTIYF	TGTGCCACCAGCAGAGACTATTTGGGACAGCGCTCTGGAAACACCATATATTTT
NA	TRBV29-1	TRBD1	TRBJ1-1	CSVKTGVDTEAFF	TGCAGCGTCAAGACAGGGGTCGATACTGAAGCTTTCTTT
NA	TRBV9	NA	TRBJ2-1	CASSVGHRGNNEQFF	TGTGCCAGCAGCGTAGGCCACCGTGGGAACAATGAGCAGTTCTTC
NA	TRBV9	NA	TRBJ1-1	CASSSRLNTEAFF	TGTGCCAGCAGCTCTCGCCTGAACACTGAAGCTTTCTTT
NA	TRBV15	NA	TRBJ1-1	CATSRDGVGVYDLEAFF	TGTGCCACCAGCAGAGATGGTGTCGGGGTTTATGATTTAGAAGCTTTCTTT
NA	TRBV4-2	NA	TRBJ2-7	CASSQDRPNEQYF	TGTGCCAGCAGCCAAGATCGGCCAAACGAGCAGTACTTC
NA	TRBV4-2	NA	TRBJ2-1	CASSQVGDRYNEQFF	TGTGCCAGCAGCCAAGTCGGGGATAGATACAATGAGCAGTTCTTC
NA	TRBV6-1	NA	TRBJ1-5	CASSEVSVGWTLF	TGTGCCAGCAGTGAAGTGTCGGTAGGGTGGACCCTTTTT
NA	TRBV11-2	NA	TRBJ2-7	CAEQIAYEQYF	TGTGCCGAACAGATCGCCTACGAGCAGTACTTC
NA	TRBV5-1	NA	TRBJ2-6	CASSLASGGAGANVLTF	TGCGCCAGCAGCTTGGCCTCAGGTGGGGCTGGGGCCAACGTCCTGACTTTC
NA	TRBV5-1	NA	TRBJ2-6	CASSGGNSGANVLTF	TGCGCCAGCAGTGGGGGAAACTCTGGGGCCAACGTCCTGACTTTC
NA	TRBV3-1/TRBV3-2	NA	TRBJ1-4	CASSQVYGGYEKLFF	TGTGCCAGCAGCCAAGTGTATGGGGGATATGAAAAACTGTTTTTT
NA	TRBV11-3	NA	TRBJ1-2	CASSPRGRAGYTF	TGTGCCAGCAGCCCGCGGGGGCGCGCTGGCTACACCTTC
once	TRBV2	NA	TRBJ1-5	CASKRTVNQPQHF	TGTGCCAGCAAGCGGACAGTCAATCAGCCCCAGCATTTT
NA	TRBV3-1/TRBV3-2	NA	TRBJ1-2	CASSPGVQNYGYTF	TGTGCCAGCAGCCCCGGCGTTCAGAACTATGGCTACACCTTC
once	TRBV19	NA	TRBJ2-5	CASSIGGTGFLETQYF	TGTGCCAGTAGTATAGGAGGGACCGGTTTTCTAGAGACCCAGTACTTC
NA	TRBV9	NA	TRBJ1-3	CASSVGRSSGNTIYF	TGTGCCAGCAGCGTCGGCAGGAGCTCTGGAAACACCATATATTTT
NA	TRBV28	NA	TRBJ2-1	CATSPGGPPDNEQFF	TGTGCCACTTCGCCCGGGGGGCCACCGGACAATGAGCAGTTCTTC
NA	TRBV3-1/TRBV3-2	TRBD1	TRBJ1-1	CASSQAGGLRGEAFF	TGTGCCAGCAGCCAAGCAGGGGGCTTGAGGGGTGAAGCTTTCTTT
many	TRBV20-1	NA	TRBJ2-3	CSASSRTGSTDTQYF	TGCAGTGCTAGTTCGCGAACAGGTAGCACAGATACGCAGTATTTT
NA	TRBV19	NA	TRBJ2-6	CASSILSGANVLTF	TGTGCCAGTAGTATCCTCTCTGGGGCCAACGTCCTGACTTTC
NA	TRBV4-1	TRBD1	TRBJ2-3	CASSLLKGAGDTQYF	TGCGCCAGCAGCCTCCTCAAGGGGGCAGGCGATACGCAGTATTTT
once	TRBV28	NA	TRBJ1-5	CASSLYGYSNQPQHF	TGTGCCAGCAGTTTATACGGGTATAGCAATCAGCCCCAGCATTTT
once	TRBV7-2	NA	TRBJ1-1	CASSLGGWSTEAFF	TGTGCCAGCAGCTTAGGGGGGTGGTCGACTGAAGCTTTCTTT
once	TRBV12-3/TRBV12-4	NA	TRBJ1-4	CASSYRVEKLFF	TGTGCCAGCAGTTATCGGGTCGAAAAACTGTTTTTT
NA	TRBV5-4	TRBD2	TRBJ2-5	CASSPPTSGGWETQYF	TGTGCCAGCAGCCCACCGACTAGCGGGGGCTGGGAGACCCAGTACTTC
NA	TRBV12-2	NA	TRBJ1-2	CASRLVTGQGAYYGYTF	TGTGCAAGTCGCTTAGTAACGGGACAGGGGGCCTACTATGGCTACACCTTC
once	TRBV5-4	TRBD1	TRBJ2-5	CASSLSGLQGAQETQYF	TGTGCCAGCAGCTTGAGCGGATTGCAGGGGGCCCAAGAGACCCAGTACTTC
once	TRBV19	NA	TRBJ2-7	CASSIWSGKSYEQYF	TGTGCCAGTAGTATTTGGTCAGGGAAGTCCTACGAGCAGTACTTC
NA	TRBV6-6	NA	TRBJ1-1	CASATYGNTEAFF	TGTGCCAGCGCAACCTACGGGAACACTGAAGCTTTCTTT
NA	TRBV6-2/TRBV6-3	NA	TRBJ1-3	CASSDPEASGNTIYF	TGTGCCAGCAGTGATCCGGAGGCGTCTGGAAACACCATATATTTT
NA	TRBV1	NA	TRBJ2-7	CTSSSGCGVYEQYF	TGCACCAGCAGTTCGGGATGCGGGGTCTACGAGCAGTACTTC
NA	TRBV19	NA	TRBJ2-4	CASSIGSPYSLAKNIQYF	TGTGCCAGTAGTATAGGGTCCCCCTACAGTCTAGCCAAAAACATTCAGTACTTC
NA	TRBV7-9	NA	TRBJ1-2	CASSLQGGFGYTF	TGTGCCAGCAGCTTACAGGGCGGGTTCGGCTACACCTTC
NA	TRBV6-1	TRBD1	TRBJ2-7	CASSERVDGGDRGYEQYF	TGTGCCAGCAGTGAAAGGGTAGACGGTGGGGACAGAGGGTACGAGCAGTACTTC
NA	TRBV19	NA	TRBJ1-1	CASSTAGRTNTEAFF	TGTGCCAGTAGTACCGCGGGACGGACTAACACTGAAGCTTTCTTT
NA	TRBV9	NA	TRBJ2-7	CASSRDVSYEQYF	TGTGCCAGCAGCCGAGACGTCTCCTACGAGCAGTACTTC
NA	TRBV6-1	TRBD1	TRBJ1-2	CASSEPGQVPYGYTF	TGTGCCAGCAGTGAACCGGGACAGGTCCCCTATGGCTACACCTTC
NA	TRBV6-5	NA	TRBJ1-1	CASKGPPEAFF	TGTGCCAGCAAGGGGCCCCCTGAAGCTTTCTTT
NA	TRBV5-8	NA	TRBJ1-5	CASSSRQTQPQHF	TGTGCCAGCAGCTCCAGACAGACCCAGCCCCAGCATTTT
NA	TRBV7-3	NA	TRBJ1-1	CASSSGTGTGAFF	TGTGCCAGCAGCTCTGGCACAGGGACGGGAGCTTTCTTT
NA	TRBV6-1	TRBD2	TRBJ2-3	CASSEAPTSGGADTQYF	TGTGCCAGCAGTGAAGCGCCGACTAGCGGGGGAGCAGATACGCAGTATTTT
NA	TRBV6-6	TRBD1	TRBJ1-1	CASRQETGANTEAFF	TGTGCCAGCAGACAAGAGACAGGGGCGAACACTGAAGCTTTCTTT
NA	TRBV12-3/TRBV12-4	TRBD1	TRBJ1-1	CASSTGTGGDAFF	TGTGCCAGCAGTACGGGGACAGGGGGAGACGCTTTCTTT
NA	TRBV9	NA	TRBJ1-2	CASSGAGGRGGYTF	TGTGCCAGCAGCGGAGCGGGGGGGCGCGGGGGCTACACCTTC
NA	TRBV5-6	TRBD1	TRBJ1-5	CASSSTGTGWTQPQHF	TGTGCCAGCAGCAGTACCGGGACAGGGTGGACTCAGCCCCAGCATTTT
NA	TRBV6-5	TRBD1	TRBJ1-3	CATKQGTGNTIYF	TGTGCCACAAAACAGGGGACTGGAAACACCATATATTTT